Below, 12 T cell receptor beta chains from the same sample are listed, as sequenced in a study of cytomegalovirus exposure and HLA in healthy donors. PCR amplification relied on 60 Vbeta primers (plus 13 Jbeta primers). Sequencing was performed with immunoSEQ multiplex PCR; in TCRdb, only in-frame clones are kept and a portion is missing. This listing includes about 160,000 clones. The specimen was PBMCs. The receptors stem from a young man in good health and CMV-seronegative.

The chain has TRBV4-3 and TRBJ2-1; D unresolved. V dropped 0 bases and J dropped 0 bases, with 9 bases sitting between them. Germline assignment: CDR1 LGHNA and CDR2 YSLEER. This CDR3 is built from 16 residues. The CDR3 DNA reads TGCGCCAGCAGCCAAGATCTAAGGAGCTCCTACAATGAGCAGTTCTTC. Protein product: CASSQDLRSSYNEQFF.

CDR3: CASSLHGEGEAFF. The CDR3 nucleotides read TGTGCCAGCAGCTTACACGGGGAGGGTGAAGCTTTCTTT. The chain couples TRBV11-2 to TRBJ1-1, with D unresolved. V gave up 2 bases and J gave up 7 bases, with 11 bases separating them. The CDR3 sequence is 13 residues long. Germline V gene lookup returns CDR1 SGHAT and CDR2 FQNNGV.

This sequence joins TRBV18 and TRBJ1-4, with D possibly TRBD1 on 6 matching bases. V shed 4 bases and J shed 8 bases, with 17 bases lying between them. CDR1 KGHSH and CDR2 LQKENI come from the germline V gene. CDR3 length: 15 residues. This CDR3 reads CASSQGSQGNEKLFF. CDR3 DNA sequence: TGTGCCAGCTCACAGGGTTCACAGGGCAACGAAAAACTGTTTTTT.

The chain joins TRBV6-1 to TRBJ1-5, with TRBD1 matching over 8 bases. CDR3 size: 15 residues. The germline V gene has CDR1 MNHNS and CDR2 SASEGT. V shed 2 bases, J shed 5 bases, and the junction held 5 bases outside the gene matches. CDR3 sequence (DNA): TGTGCCAGCAGTGAATCGGCAGGGGGCCATCAGCCCCAGCATTTT. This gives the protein CASSESAGGHQPQHF.

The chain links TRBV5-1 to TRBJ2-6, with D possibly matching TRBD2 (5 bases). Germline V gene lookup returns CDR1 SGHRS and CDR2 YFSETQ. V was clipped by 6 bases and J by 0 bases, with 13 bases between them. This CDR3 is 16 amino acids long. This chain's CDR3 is CASNPGITSGANVLTF. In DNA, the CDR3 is TGCGCCAGCAATCCGGGAATTACCTCTGGGGCCAACGTCCTGACTTTC.

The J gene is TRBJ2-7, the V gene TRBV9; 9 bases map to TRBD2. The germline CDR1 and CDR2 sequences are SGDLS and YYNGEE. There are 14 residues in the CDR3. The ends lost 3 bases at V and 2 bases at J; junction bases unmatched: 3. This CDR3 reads CASSGGTSTYEQYF. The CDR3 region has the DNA TGTGCCAGCAGCGGAGGGACTAGCACCTACGAGCAGTACTTC.

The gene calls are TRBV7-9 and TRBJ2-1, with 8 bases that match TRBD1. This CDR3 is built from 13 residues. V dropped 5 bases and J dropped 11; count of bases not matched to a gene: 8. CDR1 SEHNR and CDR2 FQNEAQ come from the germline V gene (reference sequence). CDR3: CASSTQGQGQQFF. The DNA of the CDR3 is TGTGCCAGCAGCACCCAAGGACAGGGCCAGCAGTTCTTC. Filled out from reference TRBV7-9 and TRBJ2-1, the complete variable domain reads DTGVSQNPRHKITKRGQNVTFRCDPISEHNRLYWYRQTLGQGPEFLTYFQNEAQLEKSRLLSDRFSAERPKGSFSTLEIQRTEQGDSAMYLCASSTQGQGQQFFGPGTRLTVL.

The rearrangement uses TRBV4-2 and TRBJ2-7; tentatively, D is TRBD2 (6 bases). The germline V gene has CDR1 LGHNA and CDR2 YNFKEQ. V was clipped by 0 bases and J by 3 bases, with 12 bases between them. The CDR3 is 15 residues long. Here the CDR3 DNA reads TGTGCCAGCAGCCAAGAGGGGCAGGGAGGCTACGAGCAGTACTTC. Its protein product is CASSQEGQGGYEQYF.

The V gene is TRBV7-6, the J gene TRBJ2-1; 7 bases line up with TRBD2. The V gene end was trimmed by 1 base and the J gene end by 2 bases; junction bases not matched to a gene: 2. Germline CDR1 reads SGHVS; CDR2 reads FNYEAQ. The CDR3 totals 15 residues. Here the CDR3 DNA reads TGTGCCAGCAGCTTAGAGCGGGGTACCTACAATGAGCAGTTCTTC. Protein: CASSLERGTYNEQFF.

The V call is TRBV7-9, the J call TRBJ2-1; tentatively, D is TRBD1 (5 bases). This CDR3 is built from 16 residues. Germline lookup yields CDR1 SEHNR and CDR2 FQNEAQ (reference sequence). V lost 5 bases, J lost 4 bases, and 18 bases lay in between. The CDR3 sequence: CASSPPGPNPYNEQFF. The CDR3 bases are TGTGCCAGCAGCCCACCAGGGCCAAACCCTTACAATGAGCAGTTCTTC.

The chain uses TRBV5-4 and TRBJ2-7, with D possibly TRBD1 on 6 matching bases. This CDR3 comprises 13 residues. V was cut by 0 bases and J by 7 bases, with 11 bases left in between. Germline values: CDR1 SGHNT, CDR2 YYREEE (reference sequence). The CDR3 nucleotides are TGTGCCAGCAGCTTGGGGGACACGGGGGAGCAGTACTTC. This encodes CASSLGDTGEQYF. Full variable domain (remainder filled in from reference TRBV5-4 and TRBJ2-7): ETGVTQSPTHLIKTRGQQVTLRCSSQSGHNTVSWYQQALGQGPQFIFQYYREEENGRGNFPPRFSGLQFPNYSSELNVNALELDDSALYLCASSLGDTGEQYFGPGTRLTVT.

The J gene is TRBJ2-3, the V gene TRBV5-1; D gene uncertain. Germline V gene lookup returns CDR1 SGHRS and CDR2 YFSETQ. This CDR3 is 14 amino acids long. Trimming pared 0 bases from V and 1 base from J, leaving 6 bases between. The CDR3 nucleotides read TGCGCCAGCAGCTTGGTTCTCCGCACAGATACGCAGTATTTT. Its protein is CASSLVLRTDTQYF.